This TCR beta chain was profiled in a study of cytomegalovirus exposure and HLA in healthy donors. The study ran its PCR with 60 Vbeta and 13 Jbeta primers. TCRdb keeps only in-frame clones here, not all; method: immunoSEQ multiplex PCR. Altogether under 200,000 clones are present, 68% being singletons, with the ten largest covering around 4%. Findings of the study overall: Donors were assumed by presence/absence analyses to have roughly uniform sequencing depth. Cytomegalovirus association was assigned to 170 or so TCR beta chains. An analysis was carried out later, and it reportedly showed fewer N-insertions in an Asian-associated ancestry cluster than the approximately 610-donor mean.

A remark on this clone: Its antigen remains unknown. Its ends do not fully match the called genes, so a read error is possible.

Despite likely unrecorded immune exposures, the donors were nominally healthy at the time of sampling. The germline V gene encodes CDR1 MDHEN and CDR2 SYDVKM. This CDR3 contains 12 residues. The TCR comes from a woman aged 18-35 years in good health and CMV-seropositive. The chain combines TRBV28 with TRBJ2-1; TRBD2 matches at 12 bases. Sequencing was carried out using PBMCs. The CDR3, as DNA: TGTGCCAGCAGTCTCTCACCTAGCGGGGGGGTCTTC. It codes for CASSLSPSGGVF.